A selection of T cell receptor beta chains follows, all from one sample in a study of OX40 agonist ivuxolimab in advanced cancers. Measured with immunoSEQ multiplex PCR; TCRdb has only the in-frame clones, and not every one. This table has 20,000 to 25,000 clones, under 85% appearing once. Sequencing used CD4+ or CD8+ T cells sorted from blood, obtained in a trial of the OX40 agonist ivuxolimab. The receptors shown here come from an adult with an advanced solid tumor such as melanoma, head and neck, liver or kidney cancer. Each CDR3 is given with its conserved first and last residue. Fields, in order: D gene, J gene, clone size, V gene, CDR3 protein, CDR3 DNA. D genes are given only for firm matches. The size field is filled for only some rows; it gives once, few, many or a size class.

d_call: .
j_call: TRBJ2-7
clone_size: .
v_call: TRBV4-3
cdr3_aa: CASSQDLGGYEQYF
cdr3_nt: TGCGCCAGCAGCCAAGATCTAGGGGGCTACGAGCAGTACTTC

d_call: .
j_call: TRBJ2-5
clone_size: .
v_call: TRBV7-3
cdr3_aa: CASSLMGGGETQYF
cdr3_nt: TGTGCCAGCAGCCTCATGGGGGGAGGAGAGACCCAGTACTTC

d_call: .
j_call: TRBJ1-2
clone_size: .
v_call: TRBV6-1
cdr3_aa: CASSESGTSLYGYTF
cdr3_nt: TGTGCCAGCAGTGAATCCGGGACCTCCCTCTATGGCTACACCTTC

d_call: TRBD1
j_call: TRBJ1-2
clone_size: .
v_call: TRBV27
cdr3_aa: CASSLTGEANYGYTF
cdr3_nt: TGTGCCAGCAGCCTGACAGGGGAGGCCAACTATGGCTACACCTTC

d_call: .
j_call: TRBJ2-7
clone_size: .
v_call: TRBV10-2
cdr3_aa: CATTDARGNEQYF
cdr3_nt: TGCGCCACCACCGACGCGAGGGGCAACGAGCAGTACTTC

d_call: .
j_call: TRBJ1-1
clone_size: .
v_call: TRBV27
cdr3_aa: CASRPSPGGVGTEAFF
cdr3_nt: TGTGCCAGCAGGCCCTCACCGGGGGGAGTAGGCACTGAAGCTTTCTTT

d_call: .
j_call: TRBJ2-7
clone_size: few
v_call: TRBV6-6
cdr3_aa: CASSYQVSEQYF
cdr3_nt: TGTGCCAGCAGTTACCAGGTATCCGAGCAGTACTTC

d_call: .
j_call: TRBJ2-7
clone_size: .
v_call: TRBV18
cdr3_aa: CASSPRQGTYEQYF
cdr3_nt: TGTGCCAGCTCACCACGTCAGGGGACCTACGAGCAGTACTTC

d_call: .
j_call: TRBJ1-1
clone_size: .
v_call: TRBV9
cdr3_aa: CASSVYDSRPGLVNTEAFF
cdr3_nt: TGTGCCAGCAGCGTATACGACAGTCGGCCAGGGCTCGTGAACACTGAAGCTTTCTTT

d_call: .
j_call: TRBJ1-1
clone_size: .
v_call: TRBV7-6
cdr3_aa: CASSLGATPGVGGTEAFF
cdr3_nt: TGTGCCAGCAGCTTAGGAGCCACTCCGGGGGTGGGCGGCACTGAAGCTTTCTTT

d_call: TRBD1
j_call: TRBJ1-1
clone_size: .
v_call: TRBV7-6
cdr3_aa: CASSQGQGVVEAFF
cdr3_nt: TGTGCCAGCAGCCAGGGACAGGGGGTTGTTGAAGCTTTCTTT

d_call: TRBD1
j_call: TRBJ1-5
clone_size: few
v_call: TRBV27
cdr3_aa: CASSLTGDQPQHF
cdr3_nt: TGTGCCAGCAGCCTGACAGGGGATCAGCCCCAGCATTTT

d_call: TRBD1
j_call: TRBJ1-2
clone_size: .
v_call: TRBV19
cdr3_aa: CASSPGGRNGYTF
cdr3_nt: TGTGCCAGTAGCCCAGGGGGTCGGAATGGCTACACCTTC

d_call: TRBD1
j_call: TRBJ2-7
clone_size: few
v_call: TRBV13
cdr3_aa: CASSFDRAEQYF
cdr3_nt: TGTGCCAGCAGCTTCGACAGGGCCGAGCAGTACTTC

d_call: .
j_call: TRBJ1-1
clone_size: once
v_call: TRBV30
cdr3_aa: CAWGLLNTEAFF
cdr3_nt: TGTGCCTGGGGCCTCTTGAACACTGAAGCTTTCTTT

d_call: TRBD2
j_call: TRBJ2-5
clone_size: medium-sized
v_call: TRBV7-9
cdr3_aa: CASSSRLAEETQYF
cdr3_nt: TGTGCCAGCAGCTCCCGACTAGCGGAAGAGACCCAGTACTTC

d_call: .
j_call: TRBJ1-6
clone_size: few
v_call: TRBV19
cdr3_aa: CASSHGLGSPLHF
cdr3_nt: TGTGCCAGTAGCCACGGACTTGGGTCACCCCTCCACTTT

d_call: TRBD1
j_call: TRBJ2-5
clone_size: .
v_call: TRBV13
cdr3_aa: CASSSRMGRGQETQYF
cdr3_nt: TGTGCCAGCAGCTCCCGGATGGGCAGGGGGCAAGAGACCCAGTACTTC

d_call: TRBD2
j_call: TRBJ2-3
clone_size: .
v_call: TRBV7-6
cdr3_aa: CASSLGVVASGGLDTQYF
cdr3_nt: TGTGCCAGCAGCTTAGGCGTCGTGGCTAGCGGGGGGTTGGATACGCAGTATTTT

d_call: .
j_call: TRBJ1-2
clone_size: few
v_call: TRBV27
cdr3_aa: CASSRDLNYGYTF
cdr3_nt: TGTGCCAGCAGCCGGGACCTTAACTATGGCTACACCTTC

d_call: TRBD2
j_call: TRBJ2-3
clone_size: .
v_call: TRBV30
cdr3_aa: CAWSPTSGALWNTQYF
cdr3_nt: TGTGCCTGGAGTCCGACTAGCGGGGCCCTCTGGAATACGCAGTATTTT

d_call: .
j_call: TRBJ2-7
clone_size: .
v_call: TRBV20-1
cdr3_aa: CSAQVGGEQYF
cdr3_nt: TGCAGTGCGCAGGTGGGGGGCGAGCAGTACTTC

d_call: .
j_call: TRBJ1-6
clone_size: .
v_call: TRBV11-2
cdr3_aa: CASSLDLIFSPLHF
cdr3_nt: TGTGCCAGCAGCTTAGATCTAATTTTTTCACCCCTCCACTTT

d_call: TRBD1
j_call: TRBJ2-5
clone_size: few
v_call: TRBV13
cdr3_aa: CASSLVGQGLETQYF
cdr3_nt: TGTGCCAGCAGCTTAGTCGGACAGGGTCTGGAGACCCAGTACTTC

d_call: .
j_call: TRBJ1-5
clone_size: .
v_call: TRBV7-2
cdr3_aa: CASSLGISNQPQHF
cdr3_nt: TGTGCCAGCAGCTTGGGCATTAGCAATCAGCCCCAGCATTTT

d_call: .
j_call: TRBJ1-2
clone_size: .
v_call: TRBV6-6
cdr3_aa: CASRTGYLNGYTF
cdr3_nt: TGTGCCAGCAGAACAGGGTATTTGAACGGCTACACCTTC

d_call: .
j_call: TRBJ1-5
clone_size: few
v_call: TRBV4-3
cdr3_aa: CASSQDPGGRSDQPQHF
cdr3_nt: TGCGCCAGCAGCCAAGATCCCGGGGGGCGAAGCGATCAGCCCCAGCATTTT

d_call: TRBD1
j_call: TRBJ1-2
clone_size: once
v_call: TRBV7-4
cdr3_aa: CASSLVTGVVARGYTF
cdr3_nt: TGTGCCAGCAGCTTAGTGACAGGGGTTGTAGCGCGCGGCTACACCTTC

d_call: .
j_call: TRBJ2-7
clone_size: .
v_call: TRBV9
cdr3_aa: CASSDRTQSRFNSSYEQYF
cdr3_nt: TGTGCCAGCAGCGACCGGACACAGTCAAGATTTAACAGCTCCTACGAGCAGTACTTC

d_call: .
j_call: TRBJ2-6
clone_size: .
v_call: TRBV5-4
cdr3_aa: CASSLETGPGANVLTF
cdr3_nt: TGTGCCAGCAGCTTGGAAACAGGGCCTGGGGCCAACGTCCTGACTTTC

d_call: TRBD1
j_call: TRBJ1-1
clone_size: few
v_call: TRBV4-3
cdr3_aa: CASSQETGGGTEAFF
cdr3_nt: TGCGCCAGCAGCCAAGAGACAGGGGGTGGCACTGAAGCTTTCTTT

d_call: TRBD1
j_call: TRBJ2-7
clone_size: .
v_call: TRBV18
cdr3_aa: CASSPRDSYEQYF
cdr3_nt: TGTGCCAGCTCACCACGGGACAGCTACGAGCAGTACTTC

d_call: .
j_call: TRBJ1-2
clone_size: .
v_call: TRBV5-4
cdr3_aa: CASSWSGFNYGYTF
cdr3_nt: TGTGCCAGCAGCTGGTCAGGGTTTAACTATGGCTACACCTTC

d_call: TRBD1
j_call: TRBJ1-6
clone_size: .
v_call: TRBV4-3
cdr3_aa: CASSQEPTGTNSPLHF
cdr3_nt: TGCGCCAGCAGCCAGGAACCGACAGGGACTAATTCACCCCTCCACTTT

d_call: TRBD1
j_call: TRBJ1-5
clone_size: .
v_call: TRBV5-6
cdr3_aa: CASSLFRRGVQPQHF
cdr3_nt: TGTGCCAGCAGCTTGTTTCGCAGGGGGGTTCAGCCCCAGCATTTT

d_call: TRBD1
j_call: TRBJ1-5
clone_size: .
v_call: TRBV7-9
cdr3_aa: CASSFLWDRYSNQPQHF
cdr3_nt: TGTGCCAGCAGCTTCCTTTGGGACAGATATAGCAATCAGCCCCAGCATTTT

d_call: .
j_call: TRBJ1-1
clone_size: once
v_call: TRBV29-1
cdr3_aa: CSVEGDTEAFF
cdr3_nt: TGCAGCGTTGAAGGAGACACTGAAGCTTTCTTT

d_call: TRBD1
j_call: TRBJ1-2
clone_size: medium-sized
v_call: TRBV7-7
cdr3_aa: CASMGQGAYGYTF
cdr3_nt: TGTGCTAGCATGGGACAGGGGGCCTATGGCTACACCTTC

d_call: .
j_call: TRBJ2-7
clone_size: .
v_call: TRBV7-2
cdr3_aa: CASSLFNRAYEQYF
cdr3_nt: TGTGCCAGCAGCTTATTTAACAGGGCCTACGAGCAGTACTTC

d_call: .
j_call: TRBJ2-4
clone_size: .
v_call: TRBV5-4
cdr3_aa: CASSNRAGAKNIQYF
cdr3_nt: TGTGCCAGCAGCAACCGGGCCGGGGCCAAAAACATTCAGTACTTC

d_call: .
j_call: TRBJ2-1
clone_size: .
v_call: TRBV9
cdr3_aa: CASSPPRNSNEQFF
cdr3_nt: TGTGCCAGCAGCCCCCCGCGTAACTCCAATGAGCAGTTCTTC

d_call: .
j_call: TRBJ2-5
clone_size: .
v_call: TRBV7-2
cdr3_aa: CASSLYEGDQETQYF
cdr3_nt: TGTGCCAGCAGCTTATATGAGGGGGACCAAGAGACCCAGTACTTC

d_call: TRBD1
j_call: TRBJ1-2
clone_size: medium-sized
v_call: TRBV19
cdr3_aa: CASSQGADGYTF
cdr3_nt: TGTGCCAGTAGCCAGGGGGCGGACGGCTACACCTTC

d_call: TRBD2
j_call: TRBJ2-3
clone_size: .
v_call: TRBV5-6
cdr3_aa: CASSHTSGGRTDTQYF
cdr3_nt: TGTGCCAGCAGCCACACTAGCGGGGGACGCACAGATACGCAGTATTTT

d_call: .
j_call: TRBJ2-3
clone_size: .
v_call: TRBV11-2
cdr3_aa: CASSPLESQNPDTQYF
cdr3_nt: TGTGCCAGCAGCCCCTTAGAATCCCAAAACCCAGATACGCAGTATTTT

d_call: TRBD1
j_call: TRBJ2-7
clone_size: medium-sized
v_call: TRBV6-5
cdr3_aa: CASSAGTGRYEQYF
cdr3_nt: TGTGCCAGCAGCGCCGGGACAGGGCGCTACGAGCAGTACTTC

d_call: .
j_call: TRBJ1-1
clone_size: .
v_call: TRBV6-6
cdr3_aa: CASRRGGDTEAFF
cdr3_nt: TGTGCCAGCAGAAGAGGGGGTGACACTGAAGCTTTCTTT

d_call: .
j_call: TRBJ2-5
clone_size: .
v_call: TRBV10-3
cdr3_aa: CAISESRRGETQYF
cdr3_nt: TGTGCCATCAGTGAGTCCCGTAGGGGAGAGACCCAGTACTTC

d_call: TRBD1
j_call: TRBJ2-7
clone_size: .
v_call: TRBV5-1
cdr3_aa: CASSLGQGREQYF
cdr3_nt: TGCGCCAGCAGCTTGGGACAGGGGAGGGAGCAGTACTTC

d_call: TRBD1
j_call: TRBJ1-4
clone_size: once
v_call: TRBV5-6
cdr3_aa: CASSLAGRGAANEKLFF
cdr3_nt: TGTGCCAGCAGCTTGGCCGGCAGGGGGGCGGCTAATGAAAAACTGTTTTTT

d_call: TRBD2
j_call: TRBJ2-1
clone_size: .
v_call: TRBV5-1
cdr3_aa: CASSLRLAGGMDEQFF
cdr3_nt: TGCGCCAGCAGCTTGAGACTAGCGGGGGGGATGGATGAGCAGTTCTTC

d_call: TRBD1
j_call: TRBJ1-2
clone_size: .
v_call: TRBV18
cdr3_aa: CASSRDRQGGNYGYTF
cdr3_nt: TGTGCCAGCTCAAGAGATCGACAGGGGGGAAACTATGGCTACACCTTC

d_call: .
j_call: TRBJ2-1
clone_size: few
v_call: TRBV27
cdr3_aa: CASSQNRGASNEQFF
cdr3_nt: TGTGCCAGCAGCCAGAATCGCGGGGCCTCGAATGAGCAGTTCTTC

d_call: .
j_call: TRBJ1-2
clone_size: .
v_call: TRBV4-1
cdr3_aa: CASRLTETGHANYGYTF
cdr3_nt: TGCGCCAGCAGGTTAACCGAGACAGGTCATGCTAACTATGGCTACACCTTC

d_call: .
j_call: TRBJ2-1
clone_size: .
v_call: TRBV6-1
cdr3_aa: CASSDLGKGHNEQFF
cdr3_nt: TGTGCCAGCAGTGACTTGGGGAAGGGCCACAATGAGCAGTTCTTC